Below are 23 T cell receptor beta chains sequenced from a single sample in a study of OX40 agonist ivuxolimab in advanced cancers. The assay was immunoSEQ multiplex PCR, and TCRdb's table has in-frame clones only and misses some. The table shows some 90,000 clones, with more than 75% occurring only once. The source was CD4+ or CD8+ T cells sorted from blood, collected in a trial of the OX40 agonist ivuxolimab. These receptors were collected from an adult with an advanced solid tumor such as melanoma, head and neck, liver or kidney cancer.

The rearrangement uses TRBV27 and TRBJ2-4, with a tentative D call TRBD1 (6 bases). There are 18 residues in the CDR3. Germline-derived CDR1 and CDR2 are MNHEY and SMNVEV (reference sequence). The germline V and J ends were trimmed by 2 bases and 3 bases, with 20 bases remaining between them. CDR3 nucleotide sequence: TGTGCCAGCAGTTTAAGCAGGGGCCGAATCCGGTTCAAAAACATTCAGTACTTC. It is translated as CASSLSRGRIRFKNIQYF.

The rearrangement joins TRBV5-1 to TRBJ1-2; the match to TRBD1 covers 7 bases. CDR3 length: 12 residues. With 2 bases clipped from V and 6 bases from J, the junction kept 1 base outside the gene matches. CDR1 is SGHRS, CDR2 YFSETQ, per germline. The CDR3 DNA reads TGCGCCAGCAGCTTTACAGGGGATGGCTACACCTTC. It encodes CASSFTGDGYTF.

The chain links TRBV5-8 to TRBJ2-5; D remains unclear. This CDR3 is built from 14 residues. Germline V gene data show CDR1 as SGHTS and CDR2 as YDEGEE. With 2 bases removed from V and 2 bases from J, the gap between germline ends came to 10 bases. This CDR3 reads CASSLLSLQETQYF. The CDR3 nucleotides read TGTGCCAGCAGCTTATTATCCTTGCAAGAGACCCAGTACTTC.

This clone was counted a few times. The CDR3, as DNA: TGTGCCAGCAGACCGGGACAGAACACTGAAGCTTTCTTT. It translates to CASRPGQNTEAFF. The genes are TRBV5-4 and TRBJ1-1; D is possibly TRBD1 (6 bases). CDR3 size: 13 residues. Trimming took off 5 bases at V and 1 base at J, with 9 bases between the two ends. CDR1 is SGHNT, CDR2 YYREEE, per germline (reference sequence).

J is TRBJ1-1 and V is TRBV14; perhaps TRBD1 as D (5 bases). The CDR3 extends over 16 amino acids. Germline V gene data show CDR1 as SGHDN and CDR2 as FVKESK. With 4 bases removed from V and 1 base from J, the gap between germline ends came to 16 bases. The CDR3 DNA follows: TGTGCCAGCAGCCCGCGCCTCCAACAGGAGAACACTGAAGCTTTCTTT. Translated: CASSPRLQQENTEAFF. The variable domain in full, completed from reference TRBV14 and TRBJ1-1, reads EAGVTQFPSHSVIEKGQTVTLRCDPISGHDNLYWYRRVMGKEIKFLLHFVKESKQDESGMPNNRFLAERTGGTYSTLKVQPAELEDSGVYFCASSPRLQQENTEAFFGQGTRLTVV.

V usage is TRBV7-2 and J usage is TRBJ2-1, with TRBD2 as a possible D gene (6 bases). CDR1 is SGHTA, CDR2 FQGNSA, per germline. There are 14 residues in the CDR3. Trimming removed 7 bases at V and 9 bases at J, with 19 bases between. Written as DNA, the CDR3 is TGTGCCAGCACCTATGGGACCAGGAGGGGTGAGCAGTTCTTC. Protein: CASTYGTRRGEQFF.

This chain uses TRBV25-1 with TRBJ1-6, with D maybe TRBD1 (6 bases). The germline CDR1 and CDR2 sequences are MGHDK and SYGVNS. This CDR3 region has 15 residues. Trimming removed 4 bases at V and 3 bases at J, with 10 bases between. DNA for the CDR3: TGTGCCAGCAGTGGGGACACCCGCTATAATTCACCCCTCCACTTT. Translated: CASSGDTRYNSPLHF. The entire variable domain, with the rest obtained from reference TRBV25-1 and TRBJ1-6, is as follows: EADIYQTPRYLVIGTGKKITLECSQTMGHDKMYWYQQDPGMELHLIHYSYGVNSTEKGDLSSESTVSRIRTEHFPLTLESARPSHTSQYLCASSGDTRYNSPLHFGNGTRLTVT.

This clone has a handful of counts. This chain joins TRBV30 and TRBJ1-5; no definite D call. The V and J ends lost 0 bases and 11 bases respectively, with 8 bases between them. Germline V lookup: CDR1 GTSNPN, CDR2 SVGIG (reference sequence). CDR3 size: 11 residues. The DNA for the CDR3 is TGTGCCTGGAGTGTGGCGGGCTCCCAGCATTTT. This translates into CAWSVAGSQHF.

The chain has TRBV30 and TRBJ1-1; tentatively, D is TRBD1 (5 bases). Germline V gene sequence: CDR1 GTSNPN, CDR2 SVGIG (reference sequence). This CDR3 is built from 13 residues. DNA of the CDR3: TGTGCGCACAATCGGGGGTTCGACACTGAAGCTTTCTTT. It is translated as CAHNRGFDTEAFF.

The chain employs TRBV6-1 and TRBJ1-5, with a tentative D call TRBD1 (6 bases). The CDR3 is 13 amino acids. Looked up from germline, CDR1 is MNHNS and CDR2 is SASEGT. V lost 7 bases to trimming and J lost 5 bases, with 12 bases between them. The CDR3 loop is CASKGGKDQPQHF. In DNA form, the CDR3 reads TGTGCCAGCAAGGGGGGGAAGGATCAGCCCCAGCATTTT.

The CDR3 spells CASSPGEYGYTF. In nucleotides, the CDR3 is TGTGCCAGCAGTCCGGGGGAATATGGCTACACCTTC. The gene calls are TRBV6-6 and TRBJ1-2, with a weak D call TRBD1 (5 bases). From germline, CDR1 is MNHNY and CDR2 SVGAGI (reference sequence). The V gene lost 5 bases and the J gene lost 5 bases, with 9 bases spanning the gap. This CDR3 spans 12 amino acids.

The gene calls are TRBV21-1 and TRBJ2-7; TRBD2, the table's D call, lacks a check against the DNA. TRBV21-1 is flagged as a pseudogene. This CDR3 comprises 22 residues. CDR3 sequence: CASSKVPGSEGATSGSLDEQYF. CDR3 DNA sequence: TGTGCCAGCAGCAAAGTCCCCGGTTCTGAGGGGGCGACTAGCGGGAGCTTGGACGAGCAGTACTTC.

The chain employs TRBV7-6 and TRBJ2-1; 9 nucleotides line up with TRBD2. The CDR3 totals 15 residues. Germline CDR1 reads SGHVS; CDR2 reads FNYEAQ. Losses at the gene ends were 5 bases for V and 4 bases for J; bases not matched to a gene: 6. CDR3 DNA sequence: TGTGCCAGCAGCGCAGGACTAGCGCTATACAATGAGCAGTTCTTC. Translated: CASSAGLALYNEQFF.

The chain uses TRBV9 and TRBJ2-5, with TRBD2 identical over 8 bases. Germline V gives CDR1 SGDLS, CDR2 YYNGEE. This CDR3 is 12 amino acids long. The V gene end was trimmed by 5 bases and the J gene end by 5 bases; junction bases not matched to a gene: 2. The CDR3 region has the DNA TGTGCCAGCAGTTCGGGAGGGGAGACCCAGTACTTC. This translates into CASSSGGETQYF.

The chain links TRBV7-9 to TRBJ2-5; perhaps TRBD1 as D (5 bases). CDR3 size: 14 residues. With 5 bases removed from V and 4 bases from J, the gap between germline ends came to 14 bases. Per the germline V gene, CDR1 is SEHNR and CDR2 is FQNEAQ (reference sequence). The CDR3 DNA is TGTGCCAGCAGCCGCTTTGTCCAGGGAGAGACCCAGTACTTC. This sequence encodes CASSRFVQGETQYF.

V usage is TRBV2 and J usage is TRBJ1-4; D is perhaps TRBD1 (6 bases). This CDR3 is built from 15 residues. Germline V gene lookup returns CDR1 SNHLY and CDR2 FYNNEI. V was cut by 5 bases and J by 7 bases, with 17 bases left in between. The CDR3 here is CASSRNQQGTEKLFF. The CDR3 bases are TGTGCCAGCAGTCGTAACCAACAGGGAACTGAAAAACTGTTTTTT.

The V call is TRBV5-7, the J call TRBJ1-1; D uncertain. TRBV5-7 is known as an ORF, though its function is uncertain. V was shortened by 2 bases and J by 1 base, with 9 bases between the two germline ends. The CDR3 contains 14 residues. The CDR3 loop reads CASSFMSGNTEAFF. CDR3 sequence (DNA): TGTGCCAGCAGCTTTATGTCGGGGAACACTGAAGCTTTCTTT.

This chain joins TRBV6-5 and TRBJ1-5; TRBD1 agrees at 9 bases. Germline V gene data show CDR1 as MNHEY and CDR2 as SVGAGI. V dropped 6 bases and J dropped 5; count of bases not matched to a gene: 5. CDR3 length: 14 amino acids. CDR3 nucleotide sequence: TGTGCCAGCAGCCCGGGACAGGGAGATCAGCCCCAGCATTTT. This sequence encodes CASSPGQGDQPQHF.

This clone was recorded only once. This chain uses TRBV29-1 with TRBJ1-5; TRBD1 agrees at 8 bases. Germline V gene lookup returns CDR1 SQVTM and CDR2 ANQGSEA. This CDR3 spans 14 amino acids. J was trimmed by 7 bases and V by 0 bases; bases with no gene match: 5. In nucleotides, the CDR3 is TGCAGCGTTGAAGAGTCAGGGGGCGGGCAGCCCCAGCATTTT. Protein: CSVEESGGGQPQHF.

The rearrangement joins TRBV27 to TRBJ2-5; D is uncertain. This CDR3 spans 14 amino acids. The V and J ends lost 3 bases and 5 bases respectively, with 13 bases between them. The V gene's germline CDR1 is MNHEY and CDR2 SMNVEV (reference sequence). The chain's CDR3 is CASSFLGVLETQYF. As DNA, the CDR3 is TGTGCCAGCAGTTTCTTAGGTGTGCTGGAGACCCAGTACTTC.

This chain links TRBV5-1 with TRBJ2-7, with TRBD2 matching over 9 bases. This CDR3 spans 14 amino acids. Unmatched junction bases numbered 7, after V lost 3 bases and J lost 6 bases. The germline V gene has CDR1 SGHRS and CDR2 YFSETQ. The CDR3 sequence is CASSSPTAGGEQYF. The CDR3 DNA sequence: TGCGCCAGCAGCTCCCCGACAGCGGGAGGCGAGCAGTACTTC.

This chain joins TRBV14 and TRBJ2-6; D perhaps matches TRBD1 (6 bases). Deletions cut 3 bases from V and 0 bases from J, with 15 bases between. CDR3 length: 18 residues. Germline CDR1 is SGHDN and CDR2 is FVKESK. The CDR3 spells CASSHTGTTFSGANVLTF. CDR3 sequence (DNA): TGTGCCAGCAGCCATACCGGGACAACTTTCTCTGGGGCCAACGTCCTGACTTTC.

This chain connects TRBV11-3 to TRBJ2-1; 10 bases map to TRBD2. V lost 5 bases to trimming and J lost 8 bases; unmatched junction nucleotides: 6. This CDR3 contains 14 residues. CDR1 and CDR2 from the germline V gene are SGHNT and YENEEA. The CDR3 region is CASSPLAGVYEQFF. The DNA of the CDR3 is TGTGCCAGCAGCCCCCTAGCGGGGGTATATGAGCAGTTCTTC.